This T cell receptor beta chain is drawn from a study of cytomegalovirus exposure and HLA in healthy donors. Study information: An early release of data contained approximately 80 million unique TCRs, which came from HLA-typed donors.

Losses at the gene ends were 7 bases for V and 1 base for J; bases not matched to a gene: 7. The CDR3 contains 15 residues. Germline loops: CDR1 SGHRS, CDR2 YFSETQ. This clone was seen only a few times. Its cognate antigen is unknown. The study ran its PCR with 60 Vbeta and 13 Jbeta primers. The table came from immunoSEQ multiplex PCR; TCRdb's copy has only in-frame clones and leaves some out. The data hold approximately 90,000 clones, with around 8% observed a single time. Regarding the study as a whole: One later analysis reportedly identified an Asian-associated ancestry cluster that showed fewer N-insertions than the roughly 700-donor mean. Previously analyzed data showed that most TCR beta V segments were productive at a frequency of about 87% or about 30%.

This clonotype was obtained from a man aged 50 to 59 in good health and CMV-seronegative. This chain joins TRBV5-1 and TRBJ1-2; 10 bases align to TRBD1. The sequenced sample consisted of PBMCs. DNA of the CDR3: TGCGCCAGCCAAATTGGGGACAGGGGTAACTATGGCTACACCTTC. Its translation is CASQIGDRGNYGYTF.